This T cell receptor beta chain was profiled in a study of beta chain features in type 1 diabetes. Study observations and caveats: Type 1 diabetes patients had moderately but significantly shorter TCRB CDR3s in all four CD4+ subsets.

The authors reverse transcribed all of the isolated RNA, so sequencing captured expressed TCRB transcripts. An average about 3.6 million reads came from naive, central memory and regulatory T cell samples. Using immunoSEQ multiplex PCR, the repertoire was profiled, and TCRdb retains in-frame clones only, with some absent. The repertoire holds hundreds of thousands of clones, with more than 13% as singletons. Trimming cost V 11 bases and J 3 bases, with 18 bases left between them. CDR1 ENHRY and CDR2 SYGVKD come from the germline V gene. The CDR3 sequence is 14 residues long. Staining for CD45RO/CCR7/CD25/CD127/CD95/CD27 allowed sorting of CD4+ naive, central memory, regulatory and stem cell-like memory cells. This clone was detected a few times. Its antigen is unidentified.

The specimen sequenced was naive CD4+ T cells from blood. The sequence came from a man aged 18 to 30 with type 1 diabetes. This chain connects TRBV10-3 to TRBJ2-3; possibly TRBD2 for D (5 bases). The CDR3 DNA sequence: TGTGCCTCCCAGGCAGAGCGGTTGACAGATACGCAGTATTTT. Translation gives CASQAERLTDTQYF.